The entry that follows covers one T cell receptor beta chain sequence. This clone was counted once. Its cognate antigen has yet to be identified. No base quality values were provided; no much bigger clone lies one nucleotide off. Frozen genomic DNA underwent high-throughput TCRbeta CDR3 sequencing by immunoSEQ, including PCR amplification, mapping, bias correction and internal controls. As for the original processing: Only productive rearrangements were retained, with each unique TCRbeta sequence defined by its CDR3 nucleotide sequence together with its V and J gene. Donor-reactive sequences required at least 5-fold expansion in CFSE-low cells versus unstimulated pre-transplant cells and at least 0.01% frequency. To ensure at least 90% detection power, minimum frequency thresholds were set for each subject based on that subject's lowest-template unstimulated sample. Jensen-Shannon divergence between the top 1000 TCRbeta sequences after and before transplant was used to measure repertoire turnover. Two-sided Fisher's exact tests were used to test for changes in the detection of donor-reactive sequences. TCRdb took this table from immuneACCESS and kept in-frame rearrangements with V and J called. Such tables lack part of the clones; where checked against another copy, unresolved V genes explain under half of the gap, and the rest is unexplained. The V and J calls and clone size come from that table; D and trimming were worked out from the DNA. This sample is represented by roughly 120,000 clones; about nine tenths of them were singletons. The ten largest make up 0.65% to 0.85% of the sample.

The record originates from a study of T cell clones after liver transplantation (dated by TCRdb to between 2018 and 2020). With regard to the full study: Samples were obtained from ITN030ST, a randomized trial in which withdrawal of immunosuppression was attempted within 2 years of liver transplantation. Until randomization at 12-24 months post-transplant, subjects were given standard immunosuppression, with no induction therapy. Donor-reactive T cell clones were identified by TCRbeta sequencing following a pre-transplant mixed lymphocyte reaction and were subsequently tracked in post-transplant blood. Blood samples were taken pre-transplant, pre-randomization before withdrawal, and post-randomization after full withdrawal or failed withdrawal. Of the 8 liver transplant recipients making up the studied cohort, 3 were classified as tolerant and 5 as non-tolerant. Tolerance meant complete immunosuppression withdrawal for at least one year without liver enzymes rising beyond twice the upper limit of normal. Of the eight recipients, three were HCV-positive, while the remaining recipients had been transplanted for non-autoimmune, non-viral indications. Third party-reactive TCRbeta sequences were also identified from pre-transplant MLRs to serve as an antigen-independent comparator for donor-reactive sequences.

Thawed unstimulated PBMCs were stained for CD3, CD4 and CD8 and FACS-sorted into CD3+CD4+ and CD3+CD8+ populations. All 8 studied subjects were randomized to immunosuppression withdrawal. The Qiagen DNeasy Blood and Tissue Kit was used for isolation of genomic DNA. The V end gives up 4 bases and the J end 5 bases, leaving 7 bases in the junction not matched to a gene. The CDR3 runs 17 amino acids, cysteine and phenylalanine included. Of all the DNA, just the CDR3 is kept, 51 bases in frame from base 1. Taken from the germline V gene, the CDR1 and CDR2 loops are MGHDK and SYGVNS. On the study overall, not on this receptor specifically: Low numbers of available donor cells limited the measurable donor-reactive repertoire in two subjects. Because no allograft tissue specimens were available, donor-reactive T cells may have migrated into the graft instead of being deleted. Circulating donor-reactive CD4 TCRbeta sequences fell significantly post-transplant in most of the 8 subjects, irrespective of tolerance or HCV status. Donor-reactive sequences decreased more than third party-reactive sequences, which suggests partial antigen-specific deletion that was not related to withdrawal success. After accounting for repertoire turnover, donor-reactive detection was significantly reduced in 7 of 8 subjects for CD4 and 8 of 8 for CD8. Because of small, heterogeneous patient numbers and non-standardized post-transplant time points, the conclusions were only preliminary.

The sequence was collected from a human patient who received a liver transplant. After a transplant, certain T cells may trace back to the graft donor. The sequenced sample was CD4+ T cells from blood, obtained 12 months after liver transplant. The sequence is built from TRBV25-1 and TRBJ2-1, with TRBD2 matching 14 junction bases. The DNA sequence is given as TGTGCCAGCAGTGTCCTGACTAGCGGGAGGGAACACAATGAGCAGTTCTTC. It translates as CASSVLTSGREHNEQFF.